This T cell receptor beta chain was documented in a study of T-cell reconstitution after alpha-beta-depleted transplantation in children. General study results and limits: At the one-year point after transplant, T-cell counts and TCRbeta diversity were found to come mostly from T cells that had been newly produced. Surviving thymic progenitors and recipient T cells were the source of high TCRbeta diversity at day 60 in some patients. The study reportedly traced alpha-beta T cells about two months after transplant to several hundred expanded graft clones.

The CDR3 length is 14 residues. Trimming at V came to 6 bases and at J to 4 bases, leaving 6 bases not matched to a gene. Germline V gene data show CDR1 as ENHRY and CDR2 as SYGVKD. The TCRbeta library was prepared with unique molecular identifiers. MiXCR was run by TCRdb on the PCR reads, yielding one entry per CDR3 protein. The sample has about 420,000 distinct CDR3 sequences; 15% to 20% are singletons. This clonotype was counted many times. Its target is not known. The J gene is TRBJ2-1, the V gene TRBV10-3; 7 positions agree with TRBD1. The clonotype was recovered from a boy under three years old who had a stem cell transplant for Wiskott-Aldrich syndrome, so the T cells may come from the graft donor. The specimen comprised PBMCs, mostly from graft donor cells, sampled 360 days after TCRalphabeta/CD19-depleted stem cell transplant. In DNA form, the CDR3 reads TGTGCCATCAGACCGGGACAGCAATACAATGAGCAGTTCTTC. Protein: CAIRPGQQYNEQFF.